This TCR beta chain was obtained from a study of blood T cells in healthy people across ages. This clonotype showed up just a few times. Its antigen is unknown. Germline V gene lookup returns CDR1 MNHEY and CDR2 SMNVEV (reference sequence). The CDR3 spans 17 residues. V trimming: 5 bases; J trimming: 5 bases; junction bases outside the gene matches: 14. Overall study results and limits: PBMCs left unsorted prevented a conclusive naive versus antigen-experienced comparison. Age showed a roughly linear inverse relationship with TCR beta diversity per million T cells.

Then a second PCR, running roughly 7 to 11 cycles, was carried out with a sample-barcoded 5' primer and a J-beta primer mix. MiXCR, run by TCRdb on the 5' RACE reads, gives a single entry per CDR3 protein. The sample lists approximately 790,000 distinct CDR3 sequences; around 62% were seen once. The authors isolated at least 6.5 million PBMCs per sample. Each sample provided at least 6 micrograms of extracted total RNA. Sequencing used blood. This receptor was obtained from a man younger than 45 in good health. The chain has TRBV27 and TRBJ2-1; TRBD2 matches at 8 bases. CDR3 protein: CASSPSGGGGRNNEQFF. The CDR3 nucleotides read TGTGCCAGCAGTCCTTCGGGGGGCGGGGGGCGGAACAATGAGCAGTTCTTC.